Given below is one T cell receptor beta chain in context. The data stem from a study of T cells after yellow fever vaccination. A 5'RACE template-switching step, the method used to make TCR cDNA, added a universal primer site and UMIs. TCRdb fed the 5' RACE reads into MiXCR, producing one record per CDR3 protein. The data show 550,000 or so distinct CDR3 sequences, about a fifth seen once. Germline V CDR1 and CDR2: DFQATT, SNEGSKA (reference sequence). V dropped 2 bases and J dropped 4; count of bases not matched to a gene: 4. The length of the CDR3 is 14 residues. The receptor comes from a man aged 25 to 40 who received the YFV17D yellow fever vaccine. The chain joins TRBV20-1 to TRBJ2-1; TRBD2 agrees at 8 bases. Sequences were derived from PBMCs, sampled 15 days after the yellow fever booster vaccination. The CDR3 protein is CSARRASGYNEQFF. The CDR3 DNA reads TGCAGTGCTAGAAGGGCTAGCGGGTACAATGAGCAGTTCTTC.